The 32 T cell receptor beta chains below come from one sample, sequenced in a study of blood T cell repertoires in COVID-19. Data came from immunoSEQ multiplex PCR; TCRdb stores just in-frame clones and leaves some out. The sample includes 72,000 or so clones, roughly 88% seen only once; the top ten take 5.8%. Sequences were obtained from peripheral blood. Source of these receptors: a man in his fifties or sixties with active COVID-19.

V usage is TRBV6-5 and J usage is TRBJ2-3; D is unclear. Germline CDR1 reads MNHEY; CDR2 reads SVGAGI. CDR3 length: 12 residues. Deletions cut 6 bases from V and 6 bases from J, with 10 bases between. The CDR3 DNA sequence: TGTGCCAGCAGCCCCGGTGAGGATACGCAGTATTTT. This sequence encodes CASSPGEDTQYF.

In DNA, the CDR3 is TGTGCCAGCAGCTTGGTGGCAGGATCTTCACCCCTCCACTTT. Amino acids: CASSLVAGSSPLHF. The J gene is TRBJ1-6, the V gene TRBV11-2, with no clear D. V shed 3 bases and J shed 9 bases, with 12 bases lying between them. The CDR3 loop spans 14 amino acids. The germline V gene has CDR1 SGHAT and CDR2 FQNNGV.

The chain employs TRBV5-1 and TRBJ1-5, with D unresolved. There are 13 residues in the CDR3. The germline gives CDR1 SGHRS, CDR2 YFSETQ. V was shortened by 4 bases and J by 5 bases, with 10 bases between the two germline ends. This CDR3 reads CASSLDYDQPQHF. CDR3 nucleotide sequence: TGCGCCAGCAGCCTGGACTACGATCAGCCCCAGCATTTT.

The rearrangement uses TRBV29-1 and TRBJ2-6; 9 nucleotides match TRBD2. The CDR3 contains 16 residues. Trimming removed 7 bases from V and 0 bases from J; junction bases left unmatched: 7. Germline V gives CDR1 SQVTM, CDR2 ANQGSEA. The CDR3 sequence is CSGMIAGDSGANVLTF. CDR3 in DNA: TGCAGCGGTATGATAGCGGGGGACTCTGGGGCCAACGTCCTGACTTTC.

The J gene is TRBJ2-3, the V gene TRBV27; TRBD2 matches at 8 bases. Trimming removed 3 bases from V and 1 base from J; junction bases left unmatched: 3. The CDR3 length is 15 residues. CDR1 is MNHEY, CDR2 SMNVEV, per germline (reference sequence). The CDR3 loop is CASSFGGGRTDTQYF. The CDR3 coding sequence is TGTGCCAGCAGTTTCGGGGGGGGGCGCACAGATACGCAGTATTTT.

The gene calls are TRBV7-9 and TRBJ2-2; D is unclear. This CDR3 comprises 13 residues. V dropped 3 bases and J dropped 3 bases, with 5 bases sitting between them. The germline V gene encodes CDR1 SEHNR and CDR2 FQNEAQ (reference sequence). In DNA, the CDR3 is TGTGCCAGCAGCTTGCAGGACACCGGGGAGCTGTTTTTT. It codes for CASSLQDTGELFF.

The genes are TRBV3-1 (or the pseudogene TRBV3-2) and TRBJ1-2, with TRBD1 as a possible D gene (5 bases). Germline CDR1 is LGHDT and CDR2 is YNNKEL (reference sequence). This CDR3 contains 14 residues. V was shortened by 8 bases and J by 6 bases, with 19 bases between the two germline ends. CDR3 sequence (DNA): TGTGCCAGCGCGAGGGTCGGGGGGAGTCATGGCTACACCTTC. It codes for CASARVGGSHGYTF.

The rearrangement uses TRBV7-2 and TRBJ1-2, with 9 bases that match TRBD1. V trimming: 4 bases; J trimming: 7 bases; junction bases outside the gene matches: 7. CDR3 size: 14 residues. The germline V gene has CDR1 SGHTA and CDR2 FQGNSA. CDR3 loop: CASSSGQGLGGYTF. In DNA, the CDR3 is TGTGCCAGCAGCTCTGGACAGGGGCTCGGTGGCTACACCTTC. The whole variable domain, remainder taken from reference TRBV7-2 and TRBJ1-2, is GAGVSQSPSNKVTEKGKDVELRCDPISGHTALYWYRQSLGQGLEFLIYFQGNSAPDKSGLPSDRFSAERTGGSVSTLTIQRTQQEDSAVYLCASSSGQGLGGYTFGSGTRLTVV.

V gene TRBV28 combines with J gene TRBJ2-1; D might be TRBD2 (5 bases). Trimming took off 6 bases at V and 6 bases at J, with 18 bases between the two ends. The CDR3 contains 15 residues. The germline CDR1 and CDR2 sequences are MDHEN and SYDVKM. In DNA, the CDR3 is TGTGCCAGCAGCCCCCCCGGGGTGGAAGCCAATGAGCAGTTCTTC. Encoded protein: CASSPPGVEANEQFF.

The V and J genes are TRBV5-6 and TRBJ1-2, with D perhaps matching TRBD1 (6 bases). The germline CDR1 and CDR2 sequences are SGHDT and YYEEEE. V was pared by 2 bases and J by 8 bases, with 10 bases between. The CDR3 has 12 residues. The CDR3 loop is CASSLSGAGYTF. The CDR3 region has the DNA TGTGCCAGCAGCTTATCAGGGGCCGGCTACACCTTC.

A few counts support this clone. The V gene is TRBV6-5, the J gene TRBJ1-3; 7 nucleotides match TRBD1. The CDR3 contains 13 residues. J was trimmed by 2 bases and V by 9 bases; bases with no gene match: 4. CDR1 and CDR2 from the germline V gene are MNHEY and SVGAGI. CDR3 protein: CASQGEAGNTIYF. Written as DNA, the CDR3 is TGTGCCAGTCAGGGGGAGGCTGGAAACACCATATATTTT.

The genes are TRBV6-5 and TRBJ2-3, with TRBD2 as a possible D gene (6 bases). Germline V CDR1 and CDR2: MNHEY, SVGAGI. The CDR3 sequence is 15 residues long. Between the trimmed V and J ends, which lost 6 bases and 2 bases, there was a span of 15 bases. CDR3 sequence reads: CASRDPGVSTDTQYF. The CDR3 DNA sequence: TGTGCCAGCAGAGATCCGGGAGTTTCCACAGATACGCAGTATTTT.

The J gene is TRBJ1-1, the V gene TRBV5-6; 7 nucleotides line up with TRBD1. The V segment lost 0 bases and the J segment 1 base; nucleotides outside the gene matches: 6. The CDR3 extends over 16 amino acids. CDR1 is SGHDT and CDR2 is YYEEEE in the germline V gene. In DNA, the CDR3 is TGTGCCAGCAGCTTGGGGCCGGGACAGAGGAACACTGAAGCTTTCTTT. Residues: CASSLGPGQRNTEAFF.

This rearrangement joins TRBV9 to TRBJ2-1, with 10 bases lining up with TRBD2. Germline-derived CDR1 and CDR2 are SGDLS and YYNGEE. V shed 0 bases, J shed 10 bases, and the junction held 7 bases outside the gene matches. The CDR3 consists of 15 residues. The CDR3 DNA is TGTGCCAGCAGCGTAGTAACCGGGACTAGCGACGAGCAGTTCTTC. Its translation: CASSVVTGTSDEQFF.

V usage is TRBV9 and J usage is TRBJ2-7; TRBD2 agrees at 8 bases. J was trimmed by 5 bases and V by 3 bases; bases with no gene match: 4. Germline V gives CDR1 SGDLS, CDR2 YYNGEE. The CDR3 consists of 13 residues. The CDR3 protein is CASSEGTSNEQYF. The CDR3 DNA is TGTGCCAGCAGCGAGGGGACTAGTAACGAGCAGTACTTC.

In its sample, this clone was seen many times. The CDR3 protein is CASTFTGDDGCEQYF. CDR3 nucleotide sequence: TGTGCCAGCACCTTTACAGGGGACGACGGGTGCGAGCAGTACTTC. J is TRBJ2-7 and V is TRBV27; 7 bases line up with TRBD1. The V and J ends lost 7 bases and 6 bases, in that order; junction bases with no gene match: 15. Germline V lookup: CDR1 MNHEY, CDR2 SMNVEV (reference sequence). This CDR3 has 15 amino acids.

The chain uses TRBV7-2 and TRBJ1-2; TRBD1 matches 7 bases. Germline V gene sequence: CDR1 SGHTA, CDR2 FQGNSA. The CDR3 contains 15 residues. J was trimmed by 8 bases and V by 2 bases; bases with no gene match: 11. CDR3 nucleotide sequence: TGTGCCAGCAGCTTACGCCCTGACAGGGTAAGAGGCTACACCTTC. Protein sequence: CASSLRPDRVRGYTF.

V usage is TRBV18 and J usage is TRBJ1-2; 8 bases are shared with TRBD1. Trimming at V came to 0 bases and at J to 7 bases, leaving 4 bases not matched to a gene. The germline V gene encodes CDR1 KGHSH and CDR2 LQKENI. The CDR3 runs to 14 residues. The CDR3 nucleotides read TGTGCCAGCTCACCACCTGGGACAGGCTCTGGCTACACCTTC. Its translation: CASSPPGTGSGYTF.

The CDR3 coding sequence is TGTGCCAGCAGCAATAACAGGGGGATCGGGGAGCTGTTTTTT. It translates to CASSNNRGIGELFF. V and J are TRBV28 and TRBJ2-2; 8 bases are shared with TRBD1. V dropped 6 bases and J dropped 7; count of bases not matched to a gene: 7. Per the germline V gene, CDR1 is MDHEN and CDR2 is SYDVKM. This CDR3 comprises 14 residues.

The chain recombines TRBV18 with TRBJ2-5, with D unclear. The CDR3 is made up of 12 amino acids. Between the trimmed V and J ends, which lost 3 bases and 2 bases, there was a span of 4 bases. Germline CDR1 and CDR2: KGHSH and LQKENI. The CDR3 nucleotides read TGTGCCAGCTCACCTAAACAAGAGACCCAGTACTTC. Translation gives CASSPKQETQYF.

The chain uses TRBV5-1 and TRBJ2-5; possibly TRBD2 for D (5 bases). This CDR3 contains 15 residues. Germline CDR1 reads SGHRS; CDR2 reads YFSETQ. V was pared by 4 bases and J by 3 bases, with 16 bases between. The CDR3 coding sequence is TGCGCCAGCAGCCAAGAGGGTGGAGGTGAAGAGACCCAGTACTTC. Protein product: CASSQEGGGEETQYF.

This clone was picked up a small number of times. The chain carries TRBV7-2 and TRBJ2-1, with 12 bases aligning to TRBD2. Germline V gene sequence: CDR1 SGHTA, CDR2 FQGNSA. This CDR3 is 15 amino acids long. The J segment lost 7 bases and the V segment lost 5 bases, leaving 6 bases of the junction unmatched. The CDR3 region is CASSRTSGVRNEQFF. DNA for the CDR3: TGTGCCAGCAGCCGGACTAGCGGGGTGCGGAATGAGCAGTTCTTC. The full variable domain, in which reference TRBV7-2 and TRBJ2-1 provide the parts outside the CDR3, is GAGVSQSPSNKVTEKGKDVELRCDPISGHTALYWYRQSLGQGLEFLIYFQGNSAPDKSGLPSDRFSAERTGGSVSTLTIQRTQQEDSAVYLCASSRTSGVRNEQFFGPGTRLTVL.

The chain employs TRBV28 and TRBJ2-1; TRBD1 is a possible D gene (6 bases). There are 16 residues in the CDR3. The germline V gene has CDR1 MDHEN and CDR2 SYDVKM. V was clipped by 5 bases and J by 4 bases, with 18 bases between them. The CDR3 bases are TGTGCCAGCAGTCCACCCCCAGAAGACAGGTACAATGAGCAGTTCTTC. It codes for CASSPPPEDRYNEQFF.

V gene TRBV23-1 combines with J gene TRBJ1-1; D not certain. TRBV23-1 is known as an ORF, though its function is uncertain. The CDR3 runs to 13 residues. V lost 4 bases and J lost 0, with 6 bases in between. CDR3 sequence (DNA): TGCGCCAGCAGTCTGGCAGTGAACACTGAAGCTTTCTTT. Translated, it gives CASSLAVNTEAFF.

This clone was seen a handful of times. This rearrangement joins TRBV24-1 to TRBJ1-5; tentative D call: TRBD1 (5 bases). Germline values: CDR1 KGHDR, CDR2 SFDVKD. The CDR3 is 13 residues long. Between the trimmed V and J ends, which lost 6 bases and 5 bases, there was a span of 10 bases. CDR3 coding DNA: TGTGCCACCAGTAGACAGATCGATCAGCCCCAGCATTTT. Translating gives CATSRQIDQPQHF.

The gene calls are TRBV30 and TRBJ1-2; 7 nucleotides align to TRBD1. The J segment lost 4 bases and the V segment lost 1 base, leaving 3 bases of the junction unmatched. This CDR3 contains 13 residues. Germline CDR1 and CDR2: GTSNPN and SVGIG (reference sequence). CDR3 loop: CAWSADRVYGYTF. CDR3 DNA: TGTGCCTGGAGTGCCGACAGGGTCTATGGCTACACCTTC.

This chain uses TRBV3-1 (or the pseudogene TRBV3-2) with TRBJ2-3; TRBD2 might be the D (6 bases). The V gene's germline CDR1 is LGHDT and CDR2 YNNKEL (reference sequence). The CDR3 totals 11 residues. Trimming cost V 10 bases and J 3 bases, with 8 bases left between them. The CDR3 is CATRGTDTQYF. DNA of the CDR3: TGTGCCACCCGGGGGACAGATACGCAGTATTTT.

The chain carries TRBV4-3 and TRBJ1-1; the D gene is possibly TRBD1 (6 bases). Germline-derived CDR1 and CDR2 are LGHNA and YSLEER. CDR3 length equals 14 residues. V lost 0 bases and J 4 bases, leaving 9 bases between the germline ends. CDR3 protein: CASSQEQGITEAFF. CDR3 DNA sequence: TGCGCCAGCAGCCAAGAACAGGGAATCACTGAAGCTTTCTTT.

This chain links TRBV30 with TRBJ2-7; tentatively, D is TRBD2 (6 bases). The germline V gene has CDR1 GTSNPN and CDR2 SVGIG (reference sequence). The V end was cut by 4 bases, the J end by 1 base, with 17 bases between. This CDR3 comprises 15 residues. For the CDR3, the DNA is TGTGCCTGGAACCCCCCTGGCGGGGTATCCTACGAGCAGTACTTC. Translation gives CAWNPPGGVSYEQYF.

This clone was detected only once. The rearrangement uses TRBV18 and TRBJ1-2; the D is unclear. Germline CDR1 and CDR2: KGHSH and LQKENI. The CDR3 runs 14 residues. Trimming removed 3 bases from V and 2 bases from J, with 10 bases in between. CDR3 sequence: CASSPAGSNYGYTF. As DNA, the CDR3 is TGTGCCAGCTCACCCGCAGGTTCCAACTATGGCTACACCTTC.

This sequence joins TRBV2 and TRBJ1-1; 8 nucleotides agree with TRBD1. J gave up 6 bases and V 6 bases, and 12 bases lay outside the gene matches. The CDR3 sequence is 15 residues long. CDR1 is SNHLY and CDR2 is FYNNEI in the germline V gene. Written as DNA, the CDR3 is TGTGCCAGCAGACTGACAGGGGCTTCCTCGGCTGAAGCTTTCTTT. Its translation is CASRLTGASSAEAFF.

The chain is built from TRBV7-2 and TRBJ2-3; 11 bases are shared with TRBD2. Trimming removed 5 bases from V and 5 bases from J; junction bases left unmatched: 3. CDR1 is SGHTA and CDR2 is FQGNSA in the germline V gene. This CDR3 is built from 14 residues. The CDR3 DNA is TGTGCCAGCAGCCCAGGGACTAGCGGAGATACGCAGTATTTT. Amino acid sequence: CASSPGTSGDTQYF.